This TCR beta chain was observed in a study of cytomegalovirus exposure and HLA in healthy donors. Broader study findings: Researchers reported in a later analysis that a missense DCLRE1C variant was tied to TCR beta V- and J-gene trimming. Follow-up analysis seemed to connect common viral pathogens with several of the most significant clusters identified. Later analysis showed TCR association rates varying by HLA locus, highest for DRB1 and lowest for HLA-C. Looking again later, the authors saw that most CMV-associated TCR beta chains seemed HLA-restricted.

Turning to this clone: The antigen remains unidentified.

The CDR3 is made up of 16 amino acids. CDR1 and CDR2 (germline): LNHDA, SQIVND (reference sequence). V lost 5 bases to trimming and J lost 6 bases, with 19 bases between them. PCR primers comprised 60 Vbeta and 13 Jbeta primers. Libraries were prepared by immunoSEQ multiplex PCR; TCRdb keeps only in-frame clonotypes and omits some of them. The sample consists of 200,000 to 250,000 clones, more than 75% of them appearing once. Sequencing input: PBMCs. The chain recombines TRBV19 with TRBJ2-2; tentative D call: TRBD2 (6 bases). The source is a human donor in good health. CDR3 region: CASSFVTSQRAGELFF. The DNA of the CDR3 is TGTGCCAGTAGTTTCGTGACTAGTCAGAGGGCCGGGGAGCTGTTTTTT.